The text below deals with one TCR beta chain. Its matching antigen is unknown. These data originate in a study of CD4 T cells in relation to SARS-CoV-2 and coronaviruses. Study-level background: A couple of subjects were Hispanic; patients were roughly eight males and a few females.

Here immunoSEQ multiplex PCR was the method, and the copy in TCRdb shows in-frame clones only, minus some. The table lists 35,000 to 40,000 clones, approximately 85% of them singletons. Study-wide results and caveats: Samples before the pandemic and after infection were not matched within any donor. In around 63% of donors, memory CD4+ clonotypes crossrecognized SARS-CoV-2 and at least one common cold coronavirus spike. Crossreactive clones expanded significantly less to SARS-CoV-2 than monoreactive clones.

V was clipped by 8 bases and J by 0 bases, with 8 bases between them. Germline loops: CDR1 MNHEY, CDR2 SVGAGI. The CDR3 totals 13 residues. The specimen sequenced was memory CD4+ T cells from PBMCs. The clonotype originates from an adult with COVID-19. J is TRBJ2-1 and V is TRBV6-5; D unclear. This chain's CDR3 is CASAVNSYNEQFF. As DNA, the CDR3 is TGTGCCAGCGCGGTTAACTCCTACAATGAGCAGTTCTTC.